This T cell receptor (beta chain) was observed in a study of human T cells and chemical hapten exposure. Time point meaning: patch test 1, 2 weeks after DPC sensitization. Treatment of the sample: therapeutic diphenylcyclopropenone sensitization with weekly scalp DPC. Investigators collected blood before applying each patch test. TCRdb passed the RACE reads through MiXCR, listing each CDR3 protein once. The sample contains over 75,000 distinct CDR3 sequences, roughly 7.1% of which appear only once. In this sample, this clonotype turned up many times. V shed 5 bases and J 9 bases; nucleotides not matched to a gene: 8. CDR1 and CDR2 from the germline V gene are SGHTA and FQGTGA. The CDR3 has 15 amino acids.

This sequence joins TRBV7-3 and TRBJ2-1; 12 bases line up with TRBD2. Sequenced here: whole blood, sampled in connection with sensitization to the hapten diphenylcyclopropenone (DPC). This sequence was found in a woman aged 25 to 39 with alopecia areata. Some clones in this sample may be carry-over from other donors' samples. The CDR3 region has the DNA TGTGCCAGCAGCCCACGGACTAGCGGGGATGTTGAGCAGTTCTTC. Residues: CASSPRTSGDVEQFF.